Each of the 16 T cell receptor beta chains below was sequenced from the same sample in a study of CXCR3-negative and CXCR3-positive naive CD8 T cells. TRB cDNA was prepared as libraries by UMI-labeled 5' RACE. No DNA is given; TCRdb re-called the 5' RACE reads and lists each CDR3 protein once. This table holds around 34,000 distinct CDR3 sequences. Sequenced: memory CD8+ T cells from blood. The source of these receptors is a human donor in good health. Some clones in this sample may be carry-over from other donors' samples.

The chain recombines TRBV21-1 with TRBJ2-7. TRBV21-1 counts as a pseudogene. This CDR3 has 11 residues. The CDR3 reads CASSRGHEQYF.

This chain connects TRBV7-6 to TRBJ1-1; TCRdb names TRBD1, which stays unverified in the absence of DNA. CDR1 is SGHVS, CDR2 FNYEAQ, per germline. CDR3 size: 15 residues. The CDR3 loop is CASSLSRAEVGEAFF. Full variable domain (rest looked up from reference TRBV7-6 and TRBJ1-1): GAGVSQSPRYKVTKRGQDVALRCDPISGHVSLYWYRQALGQGPEFLTYFNYEAQQDKSGLPNDRFSAERPEGSISTLTIQRTEQRDSAMYRCASSLSRAEVGEAFFGQGTRLTVV.

The V call is TRBV7-9, the J call TRBJ2-7. The CDR3 is made up of 13 amino acids. Looked up from germline, CDR1 is SEHNR and CDR2 is FQNEAQ (reference sequence). CDR3: CASSLAGRPEQYF.

The rearrangement links TRBV29-1 to TRBJ2-7. In germline, CDR1 is SQVTM, CDR2 ANQGSEA. The length of the CDR3 is 15 residues. Here the CDR3 reads CSVEALERGSYEQYF.

This chain links TRBV28 with TRBJ2-1; there is no DNA to check the TCRdb D call of TRBD1. The CDR3 length is 12 residues. Germline V lookup: CDR1 MDHEN, CDR2 SYDVKM. This chain's CDR3 is CASRMGDYEQFF. The whole variable domain, filled in from reference TRBV28 and TRBJ2-1, reads DVKVTQSSRYLVKRTGEKVFLECVQDMDHENMFWYRQDPGLGLRLIYFSYDVKMKEKGDIPEGYSVSREKKERFSLILESASTNQTSMYLCASRMGDYEQFFGPGTRLTVL.

The J gene is TRBJ2-7, the V gene TRBV29-1. This CDR3 is built from 13 residues. The germline V gene has CDR1 SQVTM and CDR2 ANQGSEA. The CDR3 region is CSVDSLGSYEQYF.

This chain joins TRBV10-3 and TRBJ2-2; TCRdb selects TRBD1, and the lack of DNA leaves this call unchecked. The CDR3 is 16 residues long. Germline V gene lookup returns CDR1 ENHRY and CDR2 SYGVKD. The CDR3 sequence is CAIRSTGGPNTGELFF.

The rearrangement joins TRBV4-3 to TRBJ2-7; TCRdb picks TRBD1, but there is no DNA to check that call. The CDR3 has 15 amino acids. Germline V gene data show CDR1 as LGHNA and CDR2 as YSLEER. CDR3 region: CASSQGDRELDEQYF.

CDR3 sequence reads: CASSLSEGQRPSGDPISYNEQFF. This chain joins TRBV27 and TRBJ2-1; the TCRdb D gene call, TRBD1, has no DNA to confirm it. The CDR3 runs to 23 residues. Germline CDR1 MNHEY, CDR2 SMNVEV (reference sequence).

The gene calls are TRBV5-1 and TRBJ2-1; TCRdb lists TRBD1, though no DNA is available to test this call. The CDR3 runs 16 residues. Germline CDR1 and CDR2: SGHRS and YFSETQ. CDR3 amino acids: CASSLEMAGAYNEQFF.

This sequence joins TRBV28 and TRBJ2-5. The CDR3 is 13 amino acids. Germline lookup yields CDR1 MDHEN and CDR2 SYDVKM. CDR3 region: CASSLQEQETQYF.

J is TRBJ1-2 and V is TRBV7-9; TCRdb gives TRBD1 as the D gene, but with no DNA this cannot be confirmed. CDR1 and CDR2 from the germline V gene are SEHNR and FQNEAQ (reference sequence). CDR3 length equals 15 residues. This CDR3 reads CASSHPDRLNYGYTF.

The J gene is TRBJ2-1, the V gene TRBV29-1. The CDR3 is made up of 13 amino acids. Per the germline V gene, CDR1 is SQVTM and CDR2 is ANQGSEA. CDR3: CSVGGSSYNEQFF.

The chain links TRBV7-8 to TRBJ1-6. The germline CDR1 and CDR2 sequences are SGHVS and FQNEAQ. The CDR3 is 13 residues long. The CDR3 spells CASSLAANSPLHF.

The rearrangement uses TRBV4-1 and TRBJ2-3; the D call from TCRdb, TRBD2, cannot be confirmed without DNA. In germline, CDR1 is MGHRA, CDR2 YSYEKL. This CDR3 contains 18 residues. CDR3: CASSMGSSGDPFTDTQYF.

The chain couples TRBV12-3 or TRBV12-4 to TRBJ1-1. The CDR3 is 11 amino acids. The CDR3 spells CASSQPPEAFF.